Following are 4 T cell receptor beta chains from one sample sequenced in a study of blood T cell repertoires in COVID-19. The table came from immunoSEQ multiplex PCR; TCRdb's copy has only in-frame clones and leaves some out. The sample carries around 370,000 clones, about nine tenths recorded once. The material sequenced was peripheral blood. These receptor sequences come from a woman in her sixties or seventies with COVID-19, enrolled during active disease.

This chain uses TRBV3-1 (or the pseudogene TRBV3-2) with TRBJ1-1; TRBD1 matches at 9 bases. Trimming at V came to 4 bases and at J to 1 base, leaving 7 bases not matched to a gene. Germline V gene data show CDR1 as LGHDT and CDR2 as YNNKEL (reference sequence). The CDR3 loop spans 16 amino acids. The CDR3 DNA is TGTGCCAGCAGCCTTGGGACAGGGCGAGGGAACACTGAAGCTTTCTTT. This translates into CASSLGTGRGNTEAFF.

The chain joins TRBV5-8 to TRBJ1-2; D gene unclear. Trimming pared 0 bases from V and 3 bases from J, leaving 9 bases between. The CDR3 runs 14 residues. CDR1 is SGHTS, CDR2 YDEGEE, per germline. CDR3 sequence reads: CASSLGASYYGYTF. The CDR3 DNA follows: TGTGCCAGCAGCTTGGGGGCCAGCTACTATGGCTACACCTTC.

V and J are TRBV28 and TRBJ2-2, with 7 bases that match TRBD2. The ends lost 2 bases at V and 2 bases at J; junction bases unmatched: 14. This CDR3 is 19 amino acids long. Germline V gene lookup returns CDR1 MDHEN and CDR2 SYDVKM. In DNA form, the CDR3 reads TGTGCCAGCAGTTTAGGGAGGGGCCGCAGGGCCGTTAACACCGGGGAGCTGTTTTTT. It is translated as CASSLGRGRRAVNTGELFF.

This clone was seen a single time. The rearrangement uses TRBV10-1 and TRBJ2-2, with 8 bases aligning to TRBD1. Germline V gives CDR1 WNHNN, CDR2 SYGVQD (reference sequence). The CDR3 has 15 amino acids. With V trimmed by 6 bases and J by 5 bases, 8 bases remained unmatched. As DNA, the CDR3 is TGCGCCAGCAGCCCGACAGGGGCGGGTACCGGGGAGCTGTTTTTT. Translation: CASSPTGAGTGELFF.